This is a list of T cell receptor beta chains from one sample in a study of shared clonotypes between healthy human individuals. Only in-frame clones appear in the TCRdb table, and some are missing; sequencing was by immunoSEQ multiplex PCR. The table includes some 1.4 million clones, approximately 96% detected once. Sequencing input: naive CD4+ T cells sorted from blood. These receptors were taken from a young man in good health. Each CDR3 is given with its conserved first and last residue. For some rows the clone size is stated as once, few or many, or as a class when expanded; others skip it.

V gene	clone size	J gene	CDR3 protein
TRBV5-1	.	TRBJ2-1	CASSLPLTYNEQFF
TRBV11-2	.	TRBJ2-7	CASSPYGEVQYF
TRBV5-6	few	TRBJ2-3	CASSRTDTQYF
TRBV19	.	TRBJ2-7	CASSSSGRAGYEQYF
TRBV7-2	.	TRBJ1-2	CASSTGQGLPVDGYTF
TRBV7-9	.	TRBJ2-1	CASSLARGSSSVEQFF
TRBV7-2	.	TRBJ2-7	CASSPSGNEQYF
TRBV7-9	.	TRBJ2-3	CASSRTGGILDTQYF
TRBV5-1	.	TRBJ2-7	CASSMTGTGAYEQYF
TRBV2	.	TRBJ1-1	CASSASRGREAFF
TRBV18	.	TRBJ2-1	CASSPPWAGEQFF
TRBV5-1	.	TRBJ2-7	CASSLTRSSYEQYF
TRBV7-9	.	TRBJ1-1	CASSLATTVNTEAFF
TRBV28	.	TRBJ1-4	CASSFPPDSNNEKLFF
TRBV28	.	TRBJ1-4	CASSGTVGEKLFF
TRBV5-1	.	TRBJ2-7	CASSLYGSSYEQYF
TRBV10-3	.	TRBJ2-7	CATTGQTAYEQYF
TRBV5-1	.	TRBJ2-2	CASSFTGKSTGELFF
TRBV27	.	TRBJ2-7	CASSPRAAGQIYEQYF
TRBV6-1	once	TRBJ2-7	CASSPGPPEQYF
TRBV27	.	TRBJ2-3	CASSYKMTGVGTDTQYF
TRBV4-1	.	TRBJ1-2	CASSQGNRDGYTF
TRBV27	.	TRBJ2-5	CASSSGRGHETQYF
TRBV27	.	TRBJ2-1	CASSTPRASTYNEQFF
TRBV30	.	TRBJ2-7	CAWSVKRAEQYF
TRBV5-1	once	TRBJ2-2	CASSLVAKNTGELFF
TRBV5-6	.	TRBJ1-1	CASSLVGANPTEAFF
TRBV5-1	.	TRBJ2-7	CASSPLAGVSYEQYF
TRBV7-9	.	TRBJ2-3	CASRGSGADTQYF
TRBV7-9	.	TRBJ1-2	CASSFLSGNYGYTF
TRBV7-9	.	TRBJ2-7	CASSARSYEQYF
TRBV6-5	.	TRBJ1-1	CASRGVGQGSAEAFF
TRBV5-5	.	TRBJ1-3	CASTLSPSGNTIYF
TRBV5-6	.	TRBJ2-1	CASSPANNEQFF
TRBV5-4	once	TRBJ1-3	CASSLEPSGNTIYF
TRBV5-4	.	TRBJ2-3	CASSREGPDTQYF
TRBV5-1	.	TRBJ2-2	CASSLGLAANTGELFF
TRBV10-3	.	TRBJ1-5	CAIRKDLNQPQHF
TRBV6-5	.	TRBJ1-2	CASSPLDLYGYTF